This T cell receptor beta chain comes out of a study of blood T cell repertoires in COVID-19. Under the authors' procedure: Quantification of nucleated cells was approximated via reference gene primer amplification. TCRdb's copy holds only in-frame clones and misses some; the assay was immunoSEQ multiplex PCR. V and J calls plus clone size are reproduced from that table; the DNA served to infer D and trimming. The sample gives 200,000 to 300,000 clones, around 87% of which show up once; around 5% is in the top ten. Germline loops: CDR1 SGHAT, CDR2 FQDESV (reference sequence). V gave up 5 bases and J gave up 8 bases, with 12 bases separating them. This CDR3 spans 13 amino acids.

The rearrangement uses TRBV11-1 and TRBJ2-2, with D possibly TRBD2 on 5 matching bases. Sequences were obtained from peripheral blood. This sequence originates from an older woman with COVID-19, enrolled during active disease. CDR3 region: CASSHRRPGELFF. In DNA, the CDR3 is TGTGCCAGCAGCCACCGGAGGCCGGGGGAGCTGTTTTTT.